Listed here are 26 T cell receptor beta chains from one sample, sequenced in a study of T cells in Graves' hyperthyroidism and ophthalmopathy. There were TCR beta CDR3 regions amplified from RNA transcripts. Initially, a first-round RT-PCR of the TCR CDR3 employed the HTBI primer set. TCRdb reprocessed the multiplex PCR reads via MiXCR and lists one record per CDR3 protein. The sample has 400,000 to 600,000 distinct CDR3 sequences, roughly 20% seen once. Sample: blood. The source of these receptors is a man aged 18 to 30 with Graves' hyperthyroidism.

This clonotype was counted between two and nine times. The chain uses TRBV6-1 and TRBJ1-1; TRBD1 aligns across 9 bases. The V gene's germline CDR1 is MNHNS and CDR2 SASEGT. V lost 0 bases and J lost 5; bases outside the gene matches: 4. This CDR3 is built from 15 residues. The CDR3 sequence is CASSEAGGTGTEAFF. As DNA, the CDR3 is TGTGCCAGCAGTGAAGCGGGGGGGACAGGGACTGAAGCTTTCTTT.

V is TRBV6-1 and J is TRBJ1-5, with D unresolved. The germline CDR1 and CDR2 sequences are MNHNS and SASEGT. CDR3 length equals 14 residues. V lost 3 bases and J 6 bases, leaving 12 bases between the germline ends. As DNA, the CDR3 is TGTGCCAGCAGTGATGACTCCACCGCTCAGCCCCAGCATTTT. Translating it yields CASSDDSTAQPQHF.

The table lists this clonotype with a few counts. The J gene is TRBJ1-3, the V gene TRBV7-9; D is ambiguous. The CDR3 extends over 15 amino acids. Germline values: CDR1 SEHNR, CDR2 FQNEAQ (reference sequence). Trimming pared 5 bases from V and 0 bases from J, leaving 11 bases between. DNA for the CDR3: TGTGCCAGCAGCCGCACCACTGACTCTGGAAACACCATATATTTT. Translation gives CASSRTTDSGNTIYF.

This clonotype was counted many times. The chain couples TRBV14 to TRBJ1-2; TRBD1 might be the D (5 bases). Germline CDR1 and CDR2: SGHDN and FVKESK. The CDR3 consists of 15 residues. Deletions cut 1 base from V and 4 bases from J, with 13 bases between. The CDR3 DNA sequence: TGTGCCAGCAGCCAAGTGCGCGGGACTCTCTATGGCTACACCTTC. Translated: CASSQVRGTLYGYTF.

This clonotype was picked up many times. J is TRBJ1-2 and V is TRBV12-3 or TRBV12-4; 7 positions match TRBD1. The J segment lost 8 bases and the V segment lost 7 bases, leaving 16 bases of the junction unmatched. The CDR3 loop spans 15 amino acids. As DNA, the CDR3 is TGTGCCAGCAACAGGCGAACCGGGACAGTCCTCGGCTACACCTTC. Amino acid sequence: CASNRRTGTVLGYTF.

This clonotype has at least ten counts. The gene calls are TRBV6-4 and TRBJ2-3, with 7 bases that match TRBD2. J lost 1 base, V lost 2 bases, and 3 bases had no gene match. Germline V gene sequence: CDR1 MRHNA, CDR2 SNTAGT. CDR3 length: 15 residues. CDR3 protein: CASSDIAGGTDTQYF. Here the CDR3 DNA reads TGTGCCAGCAGTGACATTGCGGGGGGCACAGATACGCAGTATTTT.

This clonotype was seen repeatedly, ten times or more. This chain uses TRBV5-1 with TRBJ1-2, with D possibly being TRBD1 (6 bases). CDR1 and CDR2 (germline): SGHRS, YFSETQ. The length of the CDR3 is 13 residues. Deletions cut 1 base from V and 6 bases from J, with 10 bases between. As DNA, the CDR3 is TGCGCCAGCAGCTTGCAGGGGTCGGATGGCTACACCTTC. Encoded protein: CASSLQGSDGYTF.

The chain joins TRBV12-3 or TRBV12-4 to TRBJ1-2; D is possibly TRBD1 (6 bases). V was clipped by 7 bases and J by 1 base, with 10 bases between them. The CDR3 consists of 13 residues. The CDR3 DNA reads TGTGCCAGCAACTACAGGGTTAACTATGGCTACACCTTC. Its protein is CASNYRVNYGYTF.

This clonotype was seen ten or more times. The CDR3 nucleotides read TGTGCCAGCAGCCCCTCCGACGGCCCAAAGAAGTACTTC. Encoded protein: CASSPSDGPKKYF. V gene TRBV11-1 combines with J gene TRBJ2-5; D uncertain. Per the germline V gene, CDR1 is SGHAT and CDR2 is FQDESV (reference sequence). This CDR3 contains 13 residues. The ends were cut back, 5 bases at V and 12 bases at J, with 19 bases in the middle.

J is TRBJ2-5 and V is TRBV29-1; D not certain. There are 13 residues in the CDR3. The germline V gene encodes CDR1 SQVTM and CDR2 ANQGSEA. V lost 0 bases to trimming and J lost 2 bases, with 7 bases between them. The CDR3 DNA reads TGCAGCGTTGAAGAGCATTTTCAAGAGACCCAGTACTTC. This translates into CSVEEHFQETQYF.

The chain employs TRBV2 and TRBJ2-7; TRBD2 matches at 7 bases. Germline V CDR1 and CDR2: SNHLY, FYNNEI. Unmatched junction bases numbered 16, after V lost 4 bases and J lost 4 bases. This CDR3 spans 17 amino acids. The CDR3 bases are TGTGCCAGCAGTGCAGAAACGGGAGGACCGTTGCGGTACGAGCAGTACTTC. Translated, it gives CASSAETGGPLRYEQYF.

This clonotype was observed at least ten times. The chain is built from TRBV19 and TRBJ1-1; D unclear. V lost 3 bases and J lost 2, with 16 bases in between. The germline V gene encodes CDR1 LNHDA and CDR2 SQIVND (reference sequence). The CDR3 covers 16 residues. The CDR3 spells CASSIDHPVGNTEAFF. CDR3 DNA sequence: TGTGCCAGTAGTATCGACCATCCGGTGGGTAACACTGAAGCTTTCTTT.

This clonotype has ten or more counts. The DNA of the CDR3 is TGTGCCAGCAGTTACTCAAGATTTACTGAAGCTTTCTTT. Translated: CASSYSRFTEAFF. The chain uses TRBV6-5 and TRBJ1-1; no clear D. Looked up from germline, CDR1 is MNHEY and CDR2 is SVGAGI. V shed 0 bases and J shed 5 bases, with 7 bases lying between them. This CDR3 is 13 amino acids long.

The V and J genes are TRBV7-9 and TRBJ1-1; TRBD1 agrees at 8 bases. The CDR3 loop spans 14 amino acids. Trimming took 3 bases from V and 7 from J; bases not matched to a gene: 7. Germline V gene lookup returns CDR1 SEHNR and CDR2 FQNEAQ (reference sequence). The CDR3 loop reads CASSFGQGRNEAFF. CDR3 bases: TGTGCCAGCAGCTTCGGACAGGGCAGAAATGAAGCTTTCTTT.

This clonotype was counted at least ten times. The chain joins TRBV6-5 to TRBJ2-5; tentatively, D is TRBD1 (6 bases). There are 13 residues in the CDR3. V was trimmed by 2 bases and J by 7 bases, leaving 11 bases between them. Per germline, CDR1 MNHEY and CDR2 SVGAGI. The CDR3 bases are TGTGCCAGCAGTTACAGCCAGGGGAGGACCCAGTACTTC. Translated, it gives CASSYSQGRTQYF.

This clonotype occurred many times. The V gene is TRBV6-1, the J gene TRBJ1-6; 8 nucleotides line up with TRBD1. This CDR3 contains 15 residues. Trimming took 6 bases from V and 7 from J; bases not matched to a gene: 8. Germline CDR1 MNHNS, CDR2 SASEGT. The CDR3 nucleotides are TGTGCCAGCAGCCCACCCACAGGGGGGAATTCACCCCTCCACTTT. Protein product: CASSPPTGGNSPLHF.

This clonotype was detected ten times or more. The genes are TRBV28 and TRBJ2-5; the match to TRBD2 covers 7 bases. V was clipped by 3 bases and J by 0 bases; unmatched bases: 4. The CDR3 contains 15 residues. Germline assignment: CDR1 MDHEN and CDR2 SYDVKM. For the CDR3, the DNA is TGTGCCAGCAGTTTCCCGGGGGGTTACCAAGAGACCCAGTACTTC. It yields the protein CASSFPGGYQETQYF. Variable domain in full (rest from reference TRBV28 and TRBJ2-5): DVKVTQSSRYLVKRTGEKVFLECVQDMDHENMFWYRQDPGLGLRLIYFSYDVKMKEKGDIPEGYSVSREKKERFSLILESASTNQTSMYLCASSFPGGYQETQYFGPGTRLLVL.

Only one count was recorded for this clonotype. The chain couples TRBV3-1 to TRBJ1-2; 9 bases fit TRBD1. The V gene end was trimmed by 1 base and the J gene end by 8 bases; junction bases not matched to a gene: 11. Germline CDR1 and CDR2: LGHDT and YNNKEL (reference sequence). This CDR3 spans 16 amino acids. The CDR3 loop reads CASSQGDRVSLGGYTF. The CDR3 nucleotides read TGTGCCAGCAGCCAAGGGGACAGGGTCTCCCTGGGGGGCTACACCTTC.

This chain links TRBV4-1 with TRBJ2-2, with 7 bases that match TRBD1. Germline CDR1 is MGHRA and CDR2 is YSYEKL. The CDR3 length is 15 residues. Losses at the gene ends were 3 bases for V and 5 bases for J; bases not matched to a gene: 6. The CDR3 is CASSHPQQGTGELFF. CDR3 DNA sequence: TGCGCCAGCAGCCATCCTCAACAGGGGACCGGGGAGCTGTTTTTT.

This clonotype showed up just a few times. A much larger clone lies one base from this, so it may be a read error. V and J are TRBV7-8 and TRBJ1-5; no definite D call. The germline gives CDR1 SGHVS, CDR2 FQNEAQ. Between the trimmed V and J ends, which lost 2 bases and 9 bases, there was a span of 17 bases. The CDR3 has 15 residues. CDR3: CASSLRSPFCRPQHF. In DNA, the CDR3 is TGTGCCAGCAGCTTAAGATCGCCCTTTTGTAGGCCCCAGCATTTT.

A remark on this clonotype: Relative to the germline gene, one junction end is altered; a read error may explain this. The chain uses TRBV25-1 and TRBJ1-4; TRBD1 matches at 8 bases. The germline CDR1 and CDR2 sequences are MGHDK and SYGVNS. This CDR3 contains 12 residues. This CDR3 is CASSGTGTGLSF. The CDR3 coding sequence is TGTGCCAGCAGTGGGACCGGGACAGGACTGTCTTTT. The whole variable domain, filled in from reference TRBV25-1 and TRBJ1-4, reads EADIYQTPRYLVIGTGKKITLECSQTMGHDKMYWYQQDPGMELHLIHYSYGVNSTEKGDLSSESTVSRIRTEHFPLTLESARPSHTSQYLCASSGTGTGLSFGSGTQLSVL.

This clonotype has ten or more counts. The chain uses TRBV2 and TRBJ1-5; D remains ambiguous. CDR1 and CDR2 (germline): SNHLY, FYNNEI. Trimming took off 5 bases at V and 0 bases at J, with 11 bases between the two ends. There are 15 residues in the CDR3. DNA for the CDR3: TGTGCCAGCAGTCCCGAAAGAGATAGCAATCAGCCCCAGCATTTT. Its translation: CASSPERDSNQPQHF.

This clonotype was detected ten times or more. The rearrangement joins TRBV4-1 to TRBJ1-3; 7 nucleotides agree with TRBD1. CDR1 MGHRA and CDR2 YSYEKL come from the germline V gene. V trimming: 0 bases; J trimming: 0 bases; junction bases outside the gene matches: 8. This CDR3 is built from 18 residues. The chain's CDR3 is CASSQDLDRADSGNTIYF. CDR3 in DNA: TGCGCCAGCAGCCAAGACCTAGACAGGGCCGACTCTGGAAACACCATATATTTT.

The sample holds many counts of this clonotype. The DNA for the CDR3 is TGTGCCAGCAGTGGTCCGGCCAGAGACTATGGCTACACCTTC. This translates into CASSGPARDYGYTF. The J gene is TRBJ1-2, the V gene TRBV6-1; unclear D gene. The CDR3 is 14 residues long. Germline values: CDR1 MNHNS, CDR2 SASEGT. V gave up 4 bases and J gave up 3 bases, with 12 bases separating them.

In this sample, this clonotype turned up a few times. Being one base from a much bigger clone, this may be a read error. The gene calls are TRBV6-1 and TRBJ2-2, with D perhaps given as TRBD1 or TRBD2 (5 bases each). The CDR3 totals 16 residues. V lost 5 bases and J lost 3, with 16 bases in between. The germline CDR1 and CDR2 sequences are MNHNS and SASEGT. In nucleotides, the CDR3 is TGTGCCAGCAGTCCAACCGGGACCTACTACACCGGGGAGCTGTTTTTT. Translated, it gives CASSPTGTYYTGELFF.

This clonotype was found many times. This chain joins TRBV30 and TRBJ2-2; D unclear. CDR1 is GTSNPN, CDR2 SVGIG, per germline (reference sequence). The CDR3 covers 11 residues. Trimming shortened V by 4 bases and J by 6 bases, and 6 bases separated the two germline ends. CDR3 loop: CAWKLAGELFF. Here the CDR3 DNA reads TGTGCCTGGAAACTCGCCGGGGAGCTGTTTTTT.